This paragraph covers one TCR beta chain sequence. The sample holds many counts of this clonotype. No cognate antigen has been identified for it. Per-base qualities were not stored, and no clone one base away is much larger. This specimen comes from a study of HIV-infected children after antiretroviral therapy interruption (dated by TCRdb to the late 2010s). General notes on the study: All eight included children had a CD4+ count above 500 and a viral load below 50 copies/ml, with four on planned treatment interruption and four on continuous treatment. For the continuous-treatment arm, samples from the corresponding weeks 0, 48 and 150 were analyzed. Samples from the interruption arm were taken at week 0, at week 12, at the end of interruption (week 24 or 48), and about 3 years after the study ended. Median age was roughly 10 years in the interruption group and over 7 years in the continuous treatment group. Alongside thymic output measurements, TCR repertoires of children on planned treatment interruption were compared with TCR repertoires of children on continuous antiretroviral treatment. Recorded exposure to EBV and CMV was present in most of the participating children. Study-wide findings and limitations: The small number of patients is a limitation of the study, so the data should be interpreted with caution. For naive CD4+ repertoires of PTI patients, CDR3 sharing between time points dropped once interruption began, while many sequences were shared between the end of interruption and 3 years later. Minor non-naive CD45RA+ populations, such as EMRA or stem memory cells, might be present among the sorted CD45RA+ naive cells. An increase in the naive CD4+ Gini coefficient was observed by the end of treatment interruption, suggesting clonal expansion, and a return to baseline was observed by 3 years.

V and J lose 2 bases and 2 bases, and a span of 13 bases separates them. Per the germline V gene, MNHNS is the CDR1 and SASEGT is the CDR2. The cysteine opens and the phenylalanine closes a CDR3 of 15 amino acids. CDR3 DNA only is kept here, 45 bases in frame from base 1. The treatment or condition label for this specimen denotes: PENTA 11 planned treatment interruption arm or continuous ART arm. The participants, all children from the United Kingdom aged 2 to 15 years, had been on at least three-drug ART for a minimum of 24 weeks. The study required cryopreserved PBMCs containing at least 5 million viable cells, and four candidate patients were excluded because of low viable PBMC yield. Naive CD4+ CD45RA+ CD45RO- T cells were FACS-sorted from thawed PBMCs on a FACSAria III cell sorter. Sorted cells were fixed, and RNA was extracted using the RNeasy FFPE kit followed by the RNeasy Micro kit. The method behind the library was 3' RACE. TCR libraries were built from RNA using a 3' RACE protocol with unique molecular identifiers to correct PCR amplification bias. Up to about 12 amplicon libraries were pooled and sequenced on an Illumina MiSeq with v2 2x250 paired-end chemistry. In the original analysis: Decombinator was used to process the reads, assigning V and J genes and CDR3 and applying barcode-based correction of errors and PCR bias. Before Gini coefficients were calculated with the R ineq package, the repertoires were subsampled to the same depth. GLIPH, Hamming distance and a shared triplet metric were used to assess CDR3 similarity. TCRdb's own reprocessing of the public reads used fastp at Q25 and MiXCR and kept productive beta chains. Rows with one shared CDR3 protein collapse into an entry with the most common genes and DNA. TCRdb, not the original authors, processed these V and J calls. For this sample there are under 50,000 distinct CDR3 sequences; roughly 4.5% appear just once. Approximately 0.7% of the sample lies in the top ten.

The receptor comes from a pool of human donors with HIV. Material: CD45RA+ CD4+ T cells from PBMCs, pooled from several time points, obtained from a donor given antiretroviral therapy, either interrupted or continuous. Reading the label with the study, this specimen's cell subset or site is: naive CD4+ CD45RA+ CD45RO- T cells. The sequence is built from TRBV6-1 and TRBJ2-7; TRBD1 might be the D gene, on 6 matching bases. The CDR3 here reads CASSELKGGAYEQYF. The sequence in DNA is TGTGCCAGCAGTGAACTGAAAGGGGGTGCCTACGAGCAGTACTTC.